This TCR beta chain was recovered during a study of T cell responses to AZD1222 COVID-19 vaccine. Concerning this clone itself: Its antigen is unidentified.

The length of the CDR3 is 13 residues. Deletions cut 4 bases from V and 6 bases from J, with 13 bases between. Germline loops: CDR1 LGHDT, CDR2 YNNKEL (reference sequence). Assay used: immunoSEQ multiplex PCR; TCRdb lists only in-frame clones, some missing. The sample has some 92,000 clones, around 91% seen once. Regarding the study as a whole: Spike-specific TCR depth and breadth grew after two AZD1222 doses.

Sequenced here: peripheral blood, sampled on day 0 of MenACWY control vaccination. The chain employs TRBV3-1 (or the pseudogene TRBV3-2) and TRBJ2-7; no clear D. The sequence was obtained from an adult in good health. Here the CDR3 reads CASSRAQGSEQYF. The CDR3 DNA follows: TGTGCCAGCAGCCGGGCCCAAGGGTCCGAGCAGTACTTC.